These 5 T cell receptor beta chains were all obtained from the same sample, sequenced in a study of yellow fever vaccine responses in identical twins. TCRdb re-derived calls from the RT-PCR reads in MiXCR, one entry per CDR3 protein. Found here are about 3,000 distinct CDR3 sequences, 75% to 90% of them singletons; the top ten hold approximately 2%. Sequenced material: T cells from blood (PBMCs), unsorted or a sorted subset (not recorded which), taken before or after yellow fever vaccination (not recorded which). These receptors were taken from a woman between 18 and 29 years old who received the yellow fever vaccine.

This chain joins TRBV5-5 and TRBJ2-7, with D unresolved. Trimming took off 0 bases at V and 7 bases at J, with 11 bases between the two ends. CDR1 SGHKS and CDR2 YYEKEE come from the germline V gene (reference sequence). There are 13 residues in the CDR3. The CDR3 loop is CASSLAQELEQYF. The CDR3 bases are TGTGCCAGCAGCTTGGCCCAGGAGCTAGAGCAGTACTTC.

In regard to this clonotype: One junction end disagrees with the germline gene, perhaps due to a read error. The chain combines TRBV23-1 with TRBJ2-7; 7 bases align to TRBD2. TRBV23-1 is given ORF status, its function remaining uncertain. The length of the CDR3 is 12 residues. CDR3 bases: TGCGCCGGCAGGACTAGAGACTACGAGCAGTACTTC. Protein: CAGRTRDYEQYF.

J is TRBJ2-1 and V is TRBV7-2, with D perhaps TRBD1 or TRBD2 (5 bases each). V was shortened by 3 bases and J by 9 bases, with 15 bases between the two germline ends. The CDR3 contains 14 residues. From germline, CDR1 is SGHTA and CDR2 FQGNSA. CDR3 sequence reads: CASSFLGTAGEQFF. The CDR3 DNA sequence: TGTGCCAGCAGCTTCCTCGGGACGGCGGGTGAGCAGTTCTTC.

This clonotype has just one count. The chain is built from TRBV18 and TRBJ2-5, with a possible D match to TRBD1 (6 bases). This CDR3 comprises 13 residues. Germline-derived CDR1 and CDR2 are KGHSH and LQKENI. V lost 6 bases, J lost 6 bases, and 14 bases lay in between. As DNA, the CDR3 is TGTGCCAGCTCCGCTACAGGGTCGAAGACCCAGTACTTC. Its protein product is CASSATGSKTQYF.

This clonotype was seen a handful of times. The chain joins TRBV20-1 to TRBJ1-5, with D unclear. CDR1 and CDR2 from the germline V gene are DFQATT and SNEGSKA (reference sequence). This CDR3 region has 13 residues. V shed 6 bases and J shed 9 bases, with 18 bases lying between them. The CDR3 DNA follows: TGCAGTGCCTCCGACCGGGGAATAAGGCCCCAGCATTTT. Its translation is CSASDRGIRPQHF.